The 12 T cell receptor beta chains reported below all come from one sample, sequenced in a study of Ad26.COV2.S vaccination and SARS-CoV-2 variants. Some clones are missing from TCRdb's copy, which holds only in-frame ones; the method was immunoSEQ multiplex PCR. The table shows over 110,000 clones, with just over 85% occurring only once. This material consisted of peripheral blood, taken after recovery from COVID-19. These receptor sequences come from a human donor who had recovered from COVID-19.

This clone was detected only a few times. This sequence joins TRBV7-8 and TRBJ1-5; no clear D gene. With 2 bases removed from V and 7 bases from J, the gap between germline ends came to 9 bases. This CDR3 comprises 13 residues. Germline CDR1 is SGHVS and CDR2 is FQNEAQ. The CDR3 DNA reads TGTGCCAGCAGCTTATCCCAGTACCAGCCCCAGCATTTT. It is translated as CASSLSQYQPQHF.

V gene TRBV14 combines with J gene TRBJ1-2; 10 bases match TRBD1. CDR3 length: 14 residues. The germline CDR1 and CDR2 sequences are SGHDN and FVKESK. V shed 8 bases, J shed 3 bases, and the junction held 6 bases outside the gene matches. CDR3 loop: CASGRQGAYYGYTF. CDR3 DNA sequence: TGTGCCAGCGGTCGACAGGGGGCCTACTATGGCTACACCTTC. The full variable domain, completed using reference TRBV14 and TRBJ1-2, is EAGVTQFPSHSVIEKGQTVTLRCDPISGHDNLYWYRRVMGKEIKFLLHFVKESKQDESGMPNNRFLAERTGGTYSTLKVQPAELEDSGVYFCASGRQGAYYGYTFGSGTRLTVV.

The V call is TRBV30, the J call TRBJ1-1; no firm D call. The CDR3 sequence is 13 residues long. V lost 5 bases, J lost 4 bases, and 14 bases lay in between. Looked up from germline, CDR1 is GTSNPN and CDR2 is SVGIG (reference sequence). The CDR3: CAWQLEGGTEAFF. The CDR3 region has the DNA TGTGCCTGGCAGCTTGAGGGAGGCACTGAAGCTTTCTTT.

V and J are TRBV2 and TRBJ1-2; 7 bases match TRBD1. This CDR3 comprises 16 residues. CDR1 and CDR2 (germline): SNHLY, FYNNEI. J lost 3 bases, V lost 7 bases, and 14 bases had no gene match. CDR3 residues: CASMRLRDSVDYGYTF. DNA for the CDR3: TGTGCCAGCATGAGGCTCCGGGACAGTGTCGACTATGGCTACACCTTC.

This rearrangement joins TRBV30 to TRBJ1-1, with no clear D. Germline V CDR1 and CDR2: GTSNPN, SVGIG (reference sequence). The length of the CDR3 is 12 residues. Here the CDR3 reads CAGRSWNTEAFF. CDR3 DNA sequence: TGTGCAGGTAGATCCTGGAACACTGAAGCTTTCTTT.

This rearrangement joins TRBV29-1 to TRBJ1-1; D remains ambiguous. Trimming cost V 7 bases and J 3 bases, with 15 bases left between them. The germline V gene has CDR1 SQVTM and CDR2 ANQGSEA. The CDR3 consists of 13 residues. CDR3 bases: TGCAGCGGGGGAGATTTATGGGACACTGAAGCTTTCTTT. Translated, it gives CSGGDLWDTEAFF.

The chain is built from TRBV30 and TRBJ1-2; D is undetermined. The V gene lost 3 bases and the J gene lost 5 bases, with 16 bases spanning the gap. CDR3 length: 14 amino acids. The germline CDR1 and CDR2 sequences are GTSNPN and SVGIG (reference sequence). CDR3 amino acids: CAWRQGPTPYGYTF. CDR3 nucleotide sequence: TGTGCCTGGAGGCAAGGCCCCACACCTTATGGCTACACCTTC.

V gene TRBV7-9 combines with J gene TRBJ2-7; TRBD1 is a possible D gene (7 bases). This CDR3 comprises 13 residues. V was shortened by 8 bases and J by 4 bases, with 15 bases between the two germline ends. CDR1 and CDR2 (germline): SEHNR, FQNEAQ (reference sequence). The CDR3 nucleotides read TGTGCCAGCGCCCCGCGGGACAGATACGAGCAGTACTTC. Protein sequence: CASAPRDRYEQYF.

This clone appeared a single time. CDR3: CASSTRLTSTDTQYF. CDR3 nucleotides: TGCGCCAGCAGCACCCGACTGACTAGCACAGATACGCAGTATTTT. J is TRBJ2-3 and V is TRBV5-1; D not resolved. Germline CDR1 is SGHRS and CDR2 is YFSETQ. The CDR3 consists of 15 residues. V gave up 4 bases and J gave up 0 bases, with 12 bases separating them.

This clone was seen once. The chain carries TRBV4-3 and TRBJ2-3; D unresolved. V was cut by 0 bases and J by 3 bases, with 10 bases left in between. This CDR3 contains 15 residues. CDR1 is LGHNA, CDR2 YSLEER, per germline. The chain's CDR3 is CASSQDFAQTDTQYF. The CDR3 DNA sequence: TGCGCCAGCAGCCAAGATTTCGCCCAGACAGATACGCAGTATTTT.

The chain recombines TRBV5-6 with TRBJ2-7; 7 bases map to TRBD1. Germline V gene sequence: CDR1 SGHDT, CDR2 YYEEEE. J was trimmed by 6 bases and V by 2 bases; bases with no gene match: 11. The CDR3 is made up of 15 amino acids. The CDR3 reads CASSFLIGGGGEQYF. The CDR3 DNA is TGTGCCAGCAGCTTCCTGATAGGGGGCGGAGGCGAGCAGTACTTC.

In this sample, this clone turned up a few times. The chain combines TRBV19 with TRBJ1-5; D gene ambiguous. V shed 1 base and J shed 7 bases, with 11 bases lying between them. The germline V gene encodes CDR1 LNHDA and CDR2 SQIVND (reference sequence). The CDR3 is made up of 14 amino acids. The DNA for the CDR3 is TGTGCCAGTAGTATAGTCCCCGGGAGCCAGCCCCAGCATTTT. This encodes CASSIVPGSQPQHF.